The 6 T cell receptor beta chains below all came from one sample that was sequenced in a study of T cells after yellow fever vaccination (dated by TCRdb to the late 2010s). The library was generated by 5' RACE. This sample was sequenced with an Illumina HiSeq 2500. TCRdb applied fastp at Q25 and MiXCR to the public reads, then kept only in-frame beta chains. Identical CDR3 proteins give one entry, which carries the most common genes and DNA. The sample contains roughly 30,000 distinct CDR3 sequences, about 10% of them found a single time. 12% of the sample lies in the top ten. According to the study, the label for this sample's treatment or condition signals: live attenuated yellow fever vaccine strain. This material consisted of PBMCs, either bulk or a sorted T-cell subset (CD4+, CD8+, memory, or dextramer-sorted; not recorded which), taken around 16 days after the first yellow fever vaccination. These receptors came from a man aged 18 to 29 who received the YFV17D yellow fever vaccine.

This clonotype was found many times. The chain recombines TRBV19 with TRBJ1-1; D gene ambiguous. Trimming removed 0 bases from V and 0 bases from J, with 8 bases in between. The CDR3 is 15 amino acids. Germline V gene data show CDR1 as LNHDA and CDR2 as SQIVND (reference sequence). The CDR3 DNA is TGTGCCAGTAGTATAGACCAATTTATGAACACTGAAGCTTTCTTT. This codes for CASSIDQFMNTEAFF.

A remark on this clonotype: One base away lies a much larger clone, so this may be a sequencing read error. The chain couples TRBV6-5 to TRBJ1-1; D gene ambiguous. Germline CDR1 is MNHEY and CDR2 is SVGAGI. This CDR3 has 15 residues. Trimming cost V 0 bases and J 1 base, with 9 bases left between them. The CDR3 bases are TGTGCCAGCAGTTACTCCGCGACACAGAACACTGAAGCTTTCTTT. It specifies CASSYSATQNTEAFF.

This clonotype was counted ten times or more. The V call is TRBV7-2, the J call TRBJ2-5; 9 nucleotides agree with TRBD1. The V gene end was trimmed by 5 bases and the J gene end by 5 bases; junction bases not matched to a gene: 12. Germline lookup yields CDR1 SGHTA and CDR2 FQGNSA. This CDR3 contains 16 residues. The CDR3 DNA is TGTGCCAGCAGCAGAGGGACAGGGTATCAGGGTGAGACCCAGTACTTC. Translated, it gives CASSRGTGYQGETQYF.

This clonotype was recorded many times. The CDR3 bases are TGTGCCAGCAGCCAAGATAGAATAGCGGGGTACAATGAGCAGTTCTTC. Protein product: CASSQDRIAGYNEQFF. This chain connects TRBV4-2 to TRBJ2-1; 8 bases are shared with TRBD2. Germline CDR1 LGHNA, CDR2 YNFKEQ. After removal of 0 bases from V and 4 bases from J, the junction contained 5 bases not matched to a gene. The length of the CDR3 is 16 residues.

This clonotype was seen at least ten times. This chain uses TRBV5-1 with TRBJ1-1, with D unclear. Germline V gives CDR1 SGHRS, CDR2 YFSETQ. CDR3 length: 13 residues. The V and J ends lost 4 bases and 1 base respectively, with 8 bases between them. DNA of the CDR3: TGCGCCAGCAGCGTCGCACAGAACACTGAAGCTTTCTTT. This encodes CASSVAQNTEAFF.

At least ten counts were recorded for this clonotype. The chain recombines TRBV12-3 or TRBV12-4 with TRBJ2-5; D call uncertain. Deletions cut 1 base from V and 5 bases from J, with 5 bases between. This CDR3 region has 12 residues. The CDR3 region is CASSLDGETQYF. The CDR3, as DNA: TGTGCCAGCAGTTTAGACGGCGAGACCCAGTACTTC.